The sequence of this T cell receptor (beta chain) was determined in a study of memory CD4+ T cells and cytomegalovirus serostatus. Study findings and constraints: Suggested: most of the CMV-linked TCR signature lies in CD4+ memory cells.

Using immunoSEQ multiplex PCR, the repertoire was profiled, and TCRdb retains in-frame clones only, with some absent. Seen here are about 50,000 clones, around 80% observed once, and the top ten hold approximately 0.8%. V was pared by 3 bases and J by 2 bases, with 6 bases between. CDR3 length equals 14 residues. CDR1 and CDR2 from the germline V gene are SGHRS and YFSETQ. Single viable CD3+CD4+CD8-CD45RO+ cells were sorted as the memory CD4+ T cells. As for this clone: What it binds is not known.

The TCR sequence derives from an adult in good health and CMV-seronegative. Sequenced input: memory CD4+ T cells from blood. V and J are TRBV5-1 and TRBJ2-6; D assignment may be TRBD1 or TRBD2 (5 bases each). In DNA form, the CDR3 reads TGCGCCAGCAGCTCGGGACCTGGGGCCAACGTCCTGACTTTC. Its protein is CASSSGPGANVLTF.